This T cell receptor (beta chain) is from a study of T cell repertoires in cytomegalovirus infection. Overall study context: An indication of both CMV infection and matching HLA type came from public TCR beta signatures.

Using its own MiXCR run on the reads, TCRdb lists one record per CDR3 protein. The sample yields about 310,000 distinct CDR3 sequences, roughly 25% seen once. A remark on this clonotype: The target antigen is unknown. At one of its ends the junction is not consistent with the germline gene, which may arise from a read error.

Germline assignment: CDR1 GTSNPN and CDR2 SVGIG (reference sequence). The CDR3 is 15 amino acids. This sequence was found in a human donor in good health (CMV status not recorded). Some clones in this sample may be carry-over from other donors' samples. This sample comprised cultured PBMCs, obtained from culture after CMV antigen stimulation. The chain recombines TRBV30 with TRBJ2-1; tentative D call: TRBD1 (6 bases). CDR3 DNA: TGTGCCTGGAGTCCCCAGGGGCGGTCGCCTGAGGAGCAGTTATTC. It translates to CAWSPQGRSPEEQLF. The whole variable domain, filled in from reference TRBV30 and TRBJ2-1, reads SQTIHQWPATLVQPVGSPLSLECTVEGTSNPNLYWYRQAAGRGLQLLFYSVGIGQISSEVPQNLSASRPQDRQFILSSKKLLLSDSGFYLCAWSPQGRSPEEQLFGPGTRLTVL.